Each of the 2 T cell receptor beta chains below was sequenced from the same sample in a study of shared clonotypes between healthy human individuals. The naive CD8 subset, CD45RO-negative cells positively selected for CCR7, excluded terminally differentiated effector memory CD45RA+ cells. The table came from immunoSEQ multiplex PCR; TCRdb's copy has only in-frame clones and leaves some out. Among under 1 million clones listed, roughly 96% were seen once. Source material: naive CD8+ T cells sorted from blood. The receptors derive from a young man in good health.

The chain's CDR3 is CASSYSANEQFF. As DNA, the CDR3 is TGTGCCAGCAGTTACTCAGCAAATGAGCAGTTCTTC. This chain joins TRBV6-6 and TRBJ2-1; D is uncertain. This CDR3 has 12 amino acids. Trimming took 0 bases from V and 7 from J, leaving 4 bases between them. The V gene's germline CDR1 is MNHNY and CDR2 SVGAGI (reference sequence).

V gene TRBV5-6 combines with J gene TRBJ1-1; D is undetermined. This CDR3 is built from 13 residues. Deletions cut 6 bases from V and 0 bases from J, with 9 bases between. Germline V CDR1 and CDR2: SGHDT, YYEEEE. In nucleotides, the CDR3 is TGTGCCAGCATCAAAGGTATGAACACTGAAGCTTTCTTT. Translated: CASIKGMNTEAFF.